The entry below gives a single T cell receptor (beta chain) sequence along with its context. What it binds is unknown. The junction departs from the called germline gene at one end, perhaps through a read error. The sample originates from a study of blood T cells in healthy people across ages. General study results and limits: Roughly linear age-related decline in beta diversity appeared, significant by age roughly 40. Diversity figures based on one million T cells were deemed too low.

A second PCR of roughly 7 to 11 cycles used a sample-barcoded 5' primer and a J-beta primer mix. MiXCR, run by TCRdb on the 5' RACE reads, gives a single entry per CDR3 protein. The data contain about 400,000 distinct CDR3 sequences, approximately 52% of them singletons. The CDR3 spans 14 residues. Germline V gene data show CDR1 as SGHTA and CDR2 as FQGNSA. The chain couples TRBV7-2 to TRBJ2-2, with 7 nucleotides matching TRBD1. The sequence was collected from a man in his sixties in good health. The sequencing sample was made of blood. CDR3 amino acids: CASSENRGTGKLFF. In DNA form, the CDR3 reads TGTGCCAGCAGCGAAAACAGGGGAACCGGGAAGCTGTTTTTT.